Below are 5 T cell receptor beta chains sequenced from a single sample in a study of blood T cell repertoires in COVID-19. Assay: immunoSEQ multiplex PCR; the TCRdb copy retains only in-frame clones and omits some. The table has 120,000 or so clones, about three quarters seen once. Sequenced sample: peripheral blood. All receptors come from a woman of 80 years or more with active or convalescent COVID-19.

The rearrangement uses TRBV7-3 and TRBJ1-2; 9 nucleotides agree with TRBD1. J was trimmed by 8 bases and V by 5 bases; bases with no gene match: 6. Germline CDR1 reads SGHTA; CDR2 reads FQGTGA. The CDR3 totals 13 residues. CDR3 nucleotides: TGTGCCAGCAGCCGGGGGGACAGGGAGGGCTACACCTTC. Its protein is CASSRGDREGYTF. Variable domain in full (rest from reference TRBV7-3 and TRBJ1-2): GAGVSQTPSNKVTEKGKYVELRCDPISGHTALYWYRQSLGQGPEFLIYFQGTGAADDSGLPNDRFFAVRPEGSVSTLKIQRTERGDSAVYLCASSRGDREGYTFGSGTRLTVV.

The chain employs TRBV24-1 and TRBJ2-7; D gene uncertain. The ends were cut back, 3 bases at V and 1 base at J, with 12 bases in the middle. Germline-derived CDR1 and CDR2 are KGHDR and SFDVKD. This CDR3 comprises 15 residues. CDR3 nucleotides: TGTGCCACCAGTGATCCCGCTAACCCTTCCTACGAGCAGTACTTC. Translation gives CATSDPANPSYEQYF.

This chain joins TRBV10-2 and TRBJ1-1, with a possible D match to TRBD1 (6 bases). Germline assignment: CDR1 WSHSY and CDR2 SAAADI. The CDR3 totals 13 residues. V shed 5 bases and J shed 1 base, with 8 bases lying between them. CDR3 sequence reads: CASSKQGNTEAFF. DNA for the CDR3: TGCGCCAGCAGTAAACAGGGGAACACTGAAGCTTTCTTT.

The J gene is TRBJ1-1, the V gene TRBV2, with TRBD1 as a possible D gene (5 bases). In germline, CDR1 is SNHLY, CDR2 FYNNEI. The CDR3 has 14 amino acids. The V end was cut by 0 bases, the J end by 9 bases, with 14 bases between. The CDR3 is CASSEAGTGLQAFF. DNA of the CDR3: TGTGCCAGCAGTGAAGCAGGCACAGGTCTTCAAGCTTTCTTT. Full variable domain (rest looked up from reference TRBV2 and TRBJ1-1): EPEVTQTPSHQVTQMGQEVILRCVPISNHLYFYWYRQILGQKVEFLVSFYNNEISEKSEIFDDQFSVERPDGSNFTLKIRSTKLEDSAMYFCASSEAGTGLQAFFGQGTRLTVV.

This clone was picked up one time. As DNA, the CDR3 is TGCGCCAGCAGCCAAACCCCCAGCGACAGGGTGAATGAAGCTTTCTTT. Translation gives CASSQTPSDRVNEAFF. The chain is built from TRBV4-3 and TRBJ1-1, with TRBD1 identical over 7 bases. This CDR3 comprises 16 residues. Losses at the gene ends were 2 bases for V and 7 bases for J; bases not matched to a gene: 13. CDR1 is LGHNA and CDR2 is YSLEER in the germline V gene.